This T cell receptor (beta chain) was documented in a study of cytomegalovirus exposure and HLA in healthy donors. Findings and limits, study-wide: In a later analysis, a missense DCLRE1C variant was linked to TCR beta V- and J-gene trimming.

The PCR employed 60 Vbeta primers together with 13 Jbeta primers. Using immunoSEQ multiplex PCR, the repertoire was profiled, and TCRdb retains in-frame clones only, with some absent. The table has fewer than 250,000 clones, roughly 77% seen once. In its sample, this clone was seen a few times. Its antigen is not known. Germline trimming cut 3 bases from V and 0 bases from J; bases unmatched to any gene: 8. This CDR3 has 17 residues. The germline gives CDR1 SGHTA, CDR2 FQGNSA. The receptor comes from a male donor in good health and CMV-seropositive. The chain uses TRBV7-2 and TRBJ2-3; 8 bases map to TRBD1. Specimen: PBMCs. CDR3: CASSFDRQGPSTDTQYF. In DNA form, the CDR3 reads TGTGCCAGCAGCTTCGATCGACAGGGGCCTAGCACAGATACGCAGTATTTT.